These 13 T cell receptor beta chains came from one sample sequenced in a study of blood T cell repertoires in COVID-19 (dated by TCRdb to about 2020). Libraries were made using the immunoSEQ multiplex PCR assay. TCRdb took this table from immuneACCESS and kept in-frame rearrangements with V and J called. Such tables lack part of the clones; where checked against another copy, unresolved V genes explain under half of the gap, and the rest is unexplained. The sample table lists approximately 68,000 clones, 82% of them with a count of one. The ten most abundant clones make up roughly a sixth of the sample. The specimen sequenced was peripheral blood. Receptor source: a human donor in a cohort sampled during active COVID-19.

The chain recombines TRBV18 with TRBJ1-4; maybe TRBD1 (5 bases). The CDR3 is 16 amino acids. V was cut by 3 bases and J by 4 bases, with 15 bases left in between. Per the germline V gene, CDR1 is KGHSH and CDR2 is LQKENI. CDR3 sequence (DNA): TGTGCCAGCTCACCTGCAGGGTACGGTTTTAATGAAAAACTGTTTTTT. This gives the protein CASSPAGYGFNEKLFF. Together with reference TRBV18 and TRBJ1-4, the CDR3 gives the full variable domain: NAGVMQNPRHLVRRRGQEARLRCSPMKGHSHVYWYRQLPEEGLKFMVYLQKENIIDESGMPKERFSAEFPKEGPSILRIQQVVRGDSAAYFCASSPAGYGFNEKLFFGSGTQLSVL.

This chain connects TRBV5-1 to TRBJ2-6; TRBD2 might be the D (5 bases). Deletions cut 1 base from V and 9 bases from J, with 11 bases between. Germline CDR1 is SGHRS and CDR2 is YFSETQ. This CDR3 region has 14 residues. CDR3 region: CASSLRTSYNVLTF. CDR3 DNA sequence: TGCGCCAGCAGCTTGAGGACTTCCTACAACGTCCTGACTTTC.

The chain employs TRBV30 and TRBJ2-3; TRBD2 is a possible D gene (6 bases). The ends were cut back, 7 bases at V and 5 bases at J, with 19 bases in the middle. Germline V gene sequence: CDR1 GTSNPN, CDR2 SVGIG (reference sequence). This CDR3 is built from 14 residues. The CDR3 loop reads CASLLAPSGDTQYF. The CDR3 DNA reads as TGTGCCTCTCTCCTAGCGCCTTCGGGAGATACGCAGTATTTT.

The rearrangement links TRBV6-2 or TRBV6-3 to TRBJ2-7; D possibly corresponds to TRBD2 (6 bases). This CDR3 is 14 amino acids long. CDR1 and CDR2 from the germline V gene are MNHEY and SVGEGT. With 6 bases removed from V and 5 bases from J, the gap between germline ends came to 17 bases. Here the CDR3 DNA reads TGTGCCAGCAGCTCCCCCCGGGGGATCCACGAGCAGTACTTC. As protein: CASSSPRGIHEQYF.

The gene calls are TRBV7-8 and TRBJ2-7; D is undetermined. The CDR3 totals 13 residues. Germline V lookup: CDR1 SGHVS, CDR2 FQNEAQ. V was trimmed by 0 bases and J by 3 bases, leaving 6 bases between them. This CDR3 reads CASSLAQFYEQYF. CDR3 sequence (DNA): TGTGCCAGCAGCTTAGCGCAGTTCTACGAGCAGTACTTC. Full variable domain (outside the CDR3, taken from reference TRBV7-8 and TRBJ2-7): GAGVSQSPRYKVAKRGQDVALRCDPISGHVSLFWYQQALGQGPEFLTYFQNEAQLDKSGLPSDRFFAERPEGSVSTLKIQRTQQEDSAVYLCASSLAQFYEQYFGPGTRLTVT.

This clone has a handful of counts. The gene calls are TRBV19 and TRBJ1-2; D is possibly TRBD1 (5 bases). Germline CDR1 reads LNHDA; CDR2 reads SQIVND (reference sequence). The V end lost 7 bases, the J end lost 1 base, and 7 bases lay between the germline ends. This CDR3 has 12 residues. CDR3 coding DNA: TGTGCCAGTACGGGGGGTAACTATGGCTACACCTTC. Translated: CASTGGNYGYTF. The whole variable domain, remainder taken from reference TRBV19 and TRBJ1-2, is DGGITQSPKYLFRKEGQNVTLSCEQNLNHDAMYWYRQDPGQGLRLIYYSQIVNDFQKGDIAEGYSVSREKKESFPLTVTSAQKNPTAFYLCASTGGNYGYTFGSGTRLTVV.

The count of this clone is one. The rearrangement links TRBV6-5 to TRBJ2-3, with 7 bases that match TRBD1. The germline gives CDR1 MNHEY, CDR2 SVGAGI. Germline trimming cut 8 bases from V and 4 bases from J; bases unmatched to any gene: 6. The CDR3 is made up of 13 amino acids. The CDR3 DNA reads TGTGCCAGCCGTAGGGGGCGGGCAGATACGCAGTATTTT. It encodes CASRRGRADTQYF.

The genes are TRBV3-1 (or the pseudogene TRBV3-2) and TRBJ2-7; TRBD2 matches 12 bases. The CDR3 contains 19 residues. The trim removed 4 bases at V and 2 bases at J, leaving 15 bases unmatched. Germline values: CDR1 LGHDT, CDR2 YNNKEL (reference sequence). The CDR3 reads CASSPRTSGVSPGTYEQYF. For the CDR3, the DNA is TGTGCCAGCAGCCCTCGGACTAGCGGGGTAAGCCCCGGGACCTACGAGCAGTACTTC.

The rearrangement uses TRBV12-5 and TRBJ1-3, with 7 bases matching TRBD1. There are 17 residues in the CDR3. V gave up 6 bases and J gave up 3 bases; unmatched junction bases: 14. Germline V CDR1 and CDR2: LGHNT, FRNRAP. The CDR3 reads CASGPPVGGLGGNTIYF. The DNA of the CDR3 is TGTGCTAGTGGCCCCCCCGTAGGGGGCCTGGGTGGAAACACCATATATTTT.

CDR3 protein: CASSLFRGMNTEAFF. CDR3 nucleotides: TGCGCCAGCAGCTTGTTTAGGGGGATGAACACTGAAGCTTTCTTT. This chain uses TRBV5-1 with TRBJ1-1; possible D gene TRBD1, 6 bases. Germline V gives CDR1 SGHRS, CDR2 YFSETQ. The CDR3 extends over 15 amino acids. V was shortened by 1 base and J by 0 bases, with 10 bases between the two germline ends.

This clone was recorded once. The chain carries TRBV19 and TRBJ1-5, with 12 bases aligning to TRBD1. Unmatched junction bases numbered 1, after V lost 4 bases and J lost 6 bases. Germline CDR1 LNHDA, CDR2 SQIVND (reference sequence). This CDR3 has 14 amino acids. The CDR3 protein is CASSTGQGAQPQHF. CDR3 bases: TGTGCCAGTAGTACGGGACAGGGGGCTCAGCCCCAGCATTTT.

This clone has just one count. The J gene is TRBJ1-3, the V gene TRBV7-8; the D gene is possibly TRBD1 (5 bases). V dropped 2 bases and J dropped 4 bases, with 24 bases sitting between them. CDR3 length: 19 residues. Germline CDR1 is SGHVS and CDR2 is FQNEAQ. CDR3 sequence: CASSLKPTRGYLYGNTIYF. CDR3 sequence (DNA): TGTGCCAGCAGCTTAAAGCCGACCCGGGGGTATCTGTACGGAAACACCATATATTTT.

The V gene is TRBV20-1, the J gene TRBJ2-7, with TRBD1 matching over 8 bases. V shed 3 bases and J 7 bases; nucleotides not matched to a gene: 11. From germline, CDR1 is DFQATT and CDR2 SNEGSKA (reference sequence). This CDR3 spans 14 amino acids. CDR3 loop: CSASSLDRAREQYF. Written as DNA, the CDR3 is TGCAGTGCTAGTTCTTTGGACAGGGCGCGGGAGCAGTACTTC.